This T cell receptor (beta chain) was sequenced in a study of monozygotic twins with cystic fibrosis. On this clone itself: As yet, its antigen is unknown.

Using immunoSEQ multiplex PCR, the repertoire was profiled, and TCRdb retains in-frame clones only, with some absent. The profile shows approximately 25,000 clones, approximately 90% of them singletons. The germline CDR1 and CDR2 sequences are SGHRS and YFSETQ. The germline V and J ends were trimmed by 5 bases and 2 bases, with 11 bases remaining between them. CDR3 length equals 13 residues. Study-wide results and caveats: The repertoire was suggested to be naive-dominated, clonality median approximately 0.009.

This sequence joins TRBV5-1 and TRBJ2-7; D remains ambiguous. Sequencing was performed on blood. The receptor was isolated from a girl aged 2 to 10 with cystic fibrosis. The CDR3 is CASRPPGPYEQYF. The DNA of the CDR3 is TGCGCCAGCAGGCCCCCCGGCCCCTACGAGCAGTACTTC. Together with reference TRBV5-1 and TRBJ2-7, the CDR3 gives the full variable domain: KAGVTQTPRYLIKTRGQQVTLSCSPISGHRSVSWYQQTPGQGLQFLFEYFSETQRNKGNFPGRFSGRQFSNSRSEMNVSTLELGDSALYLCASRPPGPYEQYFGPGTRLTVT.